This TCR beta chain was retrieved from a study of cytotoxic CD8 clonotypes in ibrutinib-treated CLL. Cryopreserved PBMCs supplied approximately 1.9 micrograms of genomic DNA for TCR beta libraries. Findings and limits, study-wide: The clonality went up when patients responded to ibrutinib and dropped back toward baseline at progression. Sampling times differed between sustained-remission and progressing patients. Public clonotypes (which were uncommon) either contracted or remained stable on treatment.

Sequenced by immunoSEQ multiplex PCR; TCRdb stores in-frame clones only, minus some. The repertoire includes 120,000 to 150,000 clones, approximately 90% of them detected once, and 10% to 14% sits in the top ten. As for this clone: No antigen is known for it.

V lost 0 bases and J lost 3, with 14 bases in between. Germline CDR1 MRHNA, CDR2 SNTAGT. The length of the CDR3 is 16 residues. This receptor was taken from a human donor with chronic lymphocytic leukemia. J is TRBJ1-1 and V is TRBV6-4; D gene uncertain. The source was PBMCs, collected after 12 months of ibrutinib treatment. CDR3 region: CASSDSYGRSYTEAFF. As DNA, the CDR3 is TGTGCCAGCAGTGACTCGTACGGCAGGTCGTACACTGAAGCTTTCTTT.